This T cell receptor beta chain came from a study of human T cells and chemical hapten exposure (dated by TCRdb to about 2021). The study in broad terms: For sensitization, 2% DPC in acetone was applied to a 2 cm by 2 cm area of upper inner arm skin. Most of the patients in the cohort were female, and the cohort covered alopecia areata with under or over 50% scalp involvement, alopecia totalis and alopecia universalis. Patch testing was done on the upper back using Finn chambers containing 0.01% DPC, and results were scored after 6 days according to International Contact Dermatitis Research Group standards. In alopecia patients, the study followed how the peripheral blood TCR repertoire changed in vivo over primary and secondary sensitization to diphenylcyclopropenone (DPC), a hapten. Weekly therapeutic DPC doses were additionally applied to the scalp of patients throughout the roughly 24-week study period. Blood samples were taken from patients before sensitization (week 0) and at 2, 6 and about 24 weeks after DPC sensitization. Both TCR alpha and TCR beta chains were sequenced from each blood RNA sample. Roughly 30 alopecia patients provided blood for TCR sequencing at one to four time points (pre-sensitization, 2, 6 and 24 weeks). Libraries were pooled for sequencing, and variation in per-sample TCR yields was attributed mainly to small differences in library volumes within the pool. Overall study results and their limits: A positive correlation was found between the number of PT1 expanded TCRs and patch test score, with significance reached at thresholds 8, 16 and 32 but not 4. No change with DPC sensitization was found in the number of TCRs above 1 in 1000 frequency, and no evidence of global repertoire structure alterations was found. Significantly more large CDR3 similarity clusters were formed by expanded TCRs than by pre-sensitization or healthy control sets, consistent with antigen-driven responses. After repeated subsampling, changes were observed in the strength of the expansion versus patch-test correlation and in the threshold at which the correlation became significant. All patients had alopecia, a presumed autoimmune disease, so their immune response might differ from that of healthy individuals.

Preparation of the library involved RACE. Sequencer: NextSeq 500. Library preparation attached unique molecular identifiers to individual cDNA molecules for quantitative, reproducible TCR counting. The authors' analysis ran thus. Samples had a median of approximately 93,000 TCRs, with a range from about 23,224 to 750,000. V, J and CDR3 annotation of the TCR reads was performed with the Decombinator software suite. Every sample was subsampled to the same number of TCRs (28,000) for the PS versus PT1 abundance plots. Expanded TCRs were defined as absent before sensitization and observed at least eight times at the 2-week time point. The public reads were reprocessed in TCRdb via fastp at Q25 and MiXCR, keeping in-frame beta chains. Entries that share a CDR3 protein sequence are merged under the most common genes and DNA. TCRdb's processing, not the study's, gives the V and J calls here. The sample has tens of thousands of distinct CDR3 sequences on record, roughly a tenth of them singletons. The ten largest clones capture 11% to 15% of the sample.

From its cysteine to its phenylalanine, the CDR3 spans 15 amino acids. Kept here is only the CDR3 DNA, which spans 45 bases and is read in frame from base 1. As to this clonotype: Its antigen is unknown. The sample holds no much larger clone one base away, and base qualities are not on file.

The time point label of this sample denotes: patch test 2, 6 weeks after DPC sensitization. Per the publication, the treatment or condition label means: therapeutic diphenylcyclopropenone sensitization with weekly scalp DPC. Total RNA was extracted from unfractionated whole blood that had been collected in Tempus Blood RNA tubes. Blood at each patch-test visit was drawn before the patch test was applied. Patients were considered eligible if aged 18 to 70, diagnosed with alopecia and deemed suitable for DPC therapy, and patients were excluded if pregnant. Sequenced here: whole blood, sampled in connection with sensitization to the hapten diphenylcyclopropenone (DPC). The TCR was taken from a woman in her thirties with alopecia areata. Some clones in this sample may be carry-over from other donors' samples. The receptor chain draws on TRBV21-1 and TRBJ2-3; TRBD1, the D gene given by the table, was not confirmed from the DNA. TRBV21-1 is classified as a pseudogene. The CDR3 amino acid sequence is: CASSVQQESTDTQYF. The nucleotides are TGTGCCAGCAGCGTACAACAGGAGAGCACAGATACGCAGTATTTT.